This TCR beta chain emerged from a study of tumor and adjacent non-tumor tissue in lung cancer. The template was RNA from unsorted bulk tissue. The library came from three nested PCR rounds adapted from ARM-PCR protocols. TCRdb re-called the multiplex PCR reads with MiXCR, one entry per CDR3 protein. Among 110,000 or so distinct CDR3 sequences listed, 75% were seen once. Trimming removed 8 bases at V and 9 bases at J, with 17 bases between. The CDR3 extends over 12 amino acids. The germline V gene encodes CDR1 MNHEY and CDR2 SVGEGT. The specimen was lung tumor tissue. The receptor was isolated from an older woman with non-small cell lung cancer. This chain joins TRBV6-2 or TRBV6-3 and TRBJ2-7; D remains unclear. CDR3 nucleotide sequence: TGTGCCAGCTCTCGACCCTATTACTTGCAGTACTTC. Protein sequence: CASSRPYYLQYF.